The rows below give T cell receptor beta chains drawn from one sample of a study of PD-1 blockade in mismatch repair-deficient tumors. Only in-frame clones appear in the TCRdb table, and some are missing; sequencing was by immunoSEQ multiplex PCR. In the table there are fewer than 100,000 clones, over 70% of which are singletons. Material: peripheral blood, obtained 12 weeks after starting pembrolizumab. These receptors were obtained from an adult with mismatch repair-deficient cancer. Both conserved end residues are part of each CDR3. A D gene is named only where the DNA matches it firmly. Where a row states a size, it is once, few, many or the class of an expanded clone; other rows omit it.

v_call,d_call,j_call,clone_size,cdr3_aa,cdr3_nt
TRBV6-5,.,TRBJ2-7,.,CASSSGVGVIAEQYF,TGTGCCAGCAGTTCTGGGGTGGGGGTGATCGCTGAGCAGTACTTC
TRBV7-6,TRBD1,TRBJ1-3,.,CASSSGQISGNTIYF,TGTGCCAGCAGCTCGGGACAGATCTCTGGAAACACCATATATTTT
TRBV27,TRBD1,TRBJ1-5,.,CASSLPQGAINQPQHF,TGTGCCAGCAGTTTACCGCAGGGGGCGATCAATCAGCCCCAGCATTTT
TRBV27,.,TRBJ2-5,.,CASAIGLVYQETQYF,TGTGCCAGCGCCATAGGGCTGGTGTACCAAGAGACCCAGTACTTC
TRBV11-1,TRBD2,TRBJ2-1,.,CASSSGTRGNNEQFF,TGTGCCAGCAGCTCCGGGACTAGGGGGAACAATGAGCAGTTCTTC
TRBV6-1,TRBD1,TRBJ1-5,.,CASRKGAGQPQHF,TGTGCCAGCAGGAAGGGGGCGGGTCAGCCCCAGCATTTT
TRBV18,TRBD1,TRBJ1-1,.,CASSPTIGTGGRDTEAFF,TGTGCCAGCTCACCAACGATTGGGACAGGGGGACGGGACACTGAAGCTTTCTTT
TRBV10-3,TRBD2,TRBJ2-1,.,CAISESIGLAGGEQFF,TGTGCCATCAGTGAGTCTATCGGACTAGCGGGAGGAGAGCAGTTCTTC
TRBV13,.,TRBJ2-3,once,CASSPGQKGTDTQYF,TGTGCCAGCAGCCCCGGACAGAAAGGCACAGATACGCAGTATTTT
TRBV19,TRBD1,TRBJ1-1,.,CASSIIFTGGTEAFF,TGTGCCAGTAGTATAATATTCACAGGGGGCACTGAAGCTTTCTTT
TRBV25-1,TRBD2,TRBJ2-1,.,CASSGSSGGVYNEQFF,TGTGCCAGCAGTGGCTCTAGCGGAGGGGTCTACAATGAGCAGTTCTTC
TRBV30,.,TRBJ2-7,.,CAWSAFGHYEQYF,TGTGCCTGGAGCGCGTTTGGACACTACGAGCAGTACTTC
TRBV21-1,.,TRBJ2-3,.,CARNRGSRDTQYF,TGTGCCAGGAACAGGGGGTCTAGAGATACGCAGTATTTT
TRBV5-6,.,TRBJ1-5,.,CASSSGTENNQPQHF,TGTGCCAGCAGCTCCGGGACGGAAAACAATCAGCCCCAGCATTTT
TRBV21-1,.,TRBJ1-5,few,CASTISRDRSSNQPQHF,TGTGCCAGCACCATCAGCCGTGACAGGTCAAGCAATCAGCCCCAGCATTTT
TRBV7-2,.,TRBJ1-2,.,CASSARWLDGYTF,TGTGCCAGCAGCGCCCGCTGGTTAGATGGCTACACCTTC
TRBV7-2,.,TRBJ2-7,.,CASSLEVRVGEQYF,TGTGCCAGCAGCTTAGAGGTCAGGGTGGGGGAGCAGTACTTC
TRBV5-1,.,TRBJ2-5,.,CASSPDFLQETQYF,TGCGCCAGCAGCCCCGATTTCCTCCAAGAGACCCAGTACTTC
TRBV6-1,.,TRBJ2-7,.,CASSEEHRGVQYF,TGTGCCAGCAGTGAAGAACATAGGGGGGTGCAGTACTTC
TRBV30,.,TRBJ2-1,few,CAWSLGEVSYNEQFF,TGTGCCTGGAGCCTCGGGGAGGTTTCCTACAATGAGCAGTTCTTC
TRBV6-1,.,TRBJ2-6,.,CASSMDSGANVLTF,TGTGCCAGCAGTATGGACTCTGGGGCCAACGTCCTGACTTTC
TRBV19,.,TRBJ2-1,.,CASSIDRQRSSYNEQFF,TGTGCCAGTAGTATAGATCGCCAGCGGAGCTCCTACAATGAGCAGTTCTTC
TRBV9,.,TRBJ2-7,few,CASSVEPGSRNEQYF,TGTGCCAGCAGCGTAGAGCCCGGGAGTCGTAACGAGCAGTACTTC
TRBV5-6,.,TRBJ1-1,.,CASSFRRAEAFF,TGTGCCAGCAGCTTCCGGCGGGCTGAAGCTTTCTTT
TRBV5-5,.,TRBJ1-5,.,CASSLGSYNQPQHF,TGTGCCAGCAGCTTGGGCAGTTACAATCAGCCCCAGCATTTT
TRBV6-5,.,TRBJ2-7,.,CASTNGVSYEQYF,TGTGCCAGCACCAACGGCGTTTCCTACGAGCAGTACTTC
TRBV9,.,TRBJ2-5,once,CASSVERLAGTQYF,TGTGCCAGCAGCGTAGAGAGGCTAGCCGGGACCCAGTACTTC
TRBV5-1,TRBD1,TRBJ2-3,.,CASSPPRDRGQDTQYF,TGCGCCAGCAGCCCCCCGCGGGACAGGGGGCAAGATACGCAGTATTTT
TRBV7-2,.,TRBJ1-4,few,CASSFPRVGMFSTNEKLFF,TGTGCCAGCAGCTTCCCGCGGGTGGGAATGTTCTCAACTAATGAAAAACTGTTTTTT
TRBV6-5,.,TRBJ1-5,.,CASTPQGGSNQPQHF,TGTGCCAGCACGCCCCAGGGAGGCAGCAATCAGCCCCAGCATTTT
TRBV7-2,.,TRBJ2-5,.,CASSAGETQYF,TGTGCCAGCAGCGCTGGAGAGACCCAGTACTTC
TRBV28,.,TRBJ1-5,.,CASSPSKSWTHYSNQPQHF,TGTGCCAGCAGTCCGAGCAAGTCCTGGACACATTATAGCAATCAGCCCCAGCATTTT
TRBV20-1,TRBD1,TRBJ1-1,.,CSARRTGEAFF,TGCAGTGCTAGGCGGACAGGCGAAGCTTTCTTT
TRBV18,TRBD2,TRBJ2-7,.,CASSPSGLAGVEQYF,TGTGCCAGCTCACCTTCTGGACTAGCGGGAGTCGAGCAGTACTTC
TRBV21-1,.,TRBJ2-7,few,CASRGTGMYEQYF,TGTGCCAGCAGGGGGACAGGGATGTACGAGCAGTACTTC
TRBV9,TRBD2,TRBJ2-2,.,CASSVTSGRATGELFF,TGTGCCAGCAGCGTTACTAGCGGGAGGGCCACCGGGGAGCTGTTTTTT
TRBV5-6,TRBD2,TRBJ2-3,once,CASSLGLAADTQYF,TGTGCCAGCAGCTTGGGACTAGCTGCAGATACGCAGTATTTT
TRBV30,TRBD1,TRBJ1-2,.,CAWSGQGRYNYGYTF,TGTGCCTGGAGTGGACAGGGGAGATATAACTATGGCTACACCTTC
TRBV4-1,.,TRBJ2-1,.,CASSQAASVNEQFF,TGCGCCAGCAGCCAGGCGGCCTCAGTTAATGAGCAGTTCTTC
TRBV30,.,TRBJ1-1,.,CAWSVLDNTEAFF,TGTGCCTGGAGTGTACTGGATAACACTGAAGCTTTCTTT
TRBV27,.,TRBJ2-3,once,CASSWRDGGTDTQYF,TGTGCCAGCAGTTGGAGAGACGGGGGCACAGATACGCAGTATTTT
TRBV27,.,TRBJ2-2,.,CASGDLDGELFF,TGTGCCAGCGGTGACTTGGACGGGGAGCTGTTTTTT
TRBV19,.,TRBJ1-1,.,CASSKGVGTQATWGMNTEAFF,TGTGCCAGTAGTAAAGGGGTAGGGACACAGGCTACCTGGGGAATGAACACTGAAGCTTTCTTT
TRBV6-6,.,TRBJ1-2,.,CASSPDGNYGYTF,TGTGCCAGCAGCCCCGACGGGAACTATGGCTACACCTTC
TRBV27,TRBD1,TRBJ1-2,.,CASSLSQGELPYGYTF,TGTGCCAGCAGTTTATCGCAGGGGGAACTCCCCTATGGCTACACCTTC
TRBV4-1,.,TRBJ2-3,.,CASSQGLGTDTQYF,TGCGCCAGCAGCCAGGGGTTGGGAACAGATACGCAGTATTTT
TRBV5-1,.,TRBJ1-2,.,CASSLDIPGMDGYTF,TGCGCCAGCAGCTTGGACATCCCAGGGATGGATGGCTACACCTTC
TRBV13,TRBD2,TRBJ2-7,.,CASSPGLEREQYF,TGTGCCAGCAGCCCCGGACTAGAACGCGAGCAGTACTTC
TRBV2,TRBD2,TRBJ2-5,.,CASRVPGLAGGETQYF,TGTGCCAGCAGGGTCCCGGGACTAGCGGGAGGAGAGACCCAGTACTTC
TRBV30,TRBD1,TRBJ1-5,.,CAWSAGRGPYSNQPQHF,TGTGCCTGGAGTGCAGGCAGGGGGCCCTATAGCAATCAGCCCCAGCATTTT
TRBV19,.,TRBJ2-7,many,CASSPSYGNYEQYF,TGTGCCAGTAGCCCCTCGTACGGGAACTACGAGCAGTACTTC
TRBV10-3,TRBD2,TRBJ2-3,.,CAISGGTSGRWSDTQYF,TGTGCCATCAGTGGTGGGACTAGCGGGAGATGGTCAGATACGCAGTATTTT
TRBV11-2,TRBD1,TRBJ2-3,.,CASSLTGAGTDTQYF,TGTGCCAGCAGCCTGACAGGGGCGGGCACAGATACGCAGTATTTT